This entry lists 24 T cell receptor beta chains sequenced from one sample in a study of T cells in Graves' hyperthyroidism and ophthalmopathy. Using RNA transcripts as the source, TCR beta CDR3 regions were amplified. HTBI primers drove first-round RT-PCR of the TCR CDR3. TCRdb recomputed calls from the multiplex PCR reads with MiXCR, one row per CDR3 protein. This table holds about 400,000 distinct CDR3 sequences, around a quarter found once. The source material was blood. The receptors were gathered from a man between 45 and 60 years old with Graves' hyperthyroidism.

This clonotype was observed a handful of times. The rearrangement links TRBV20-1 to TRBJ1-5; possibly TRBD1 for D (6 bases). Trimming removed 4 bases from V and 3 bases from J, with 7 bases in between. The CDR3 length is 12 residues. CDR1 and CDR2 from the germline V gene are DFQATT and SNEGSKA (reference sequence). The CDR3 DNA is TGCAGTGCTAACAGGGACAATCAGCCCCAGCATTTT. Its protein is CSANRDNQPQHF.

This clonotype was picked up a small number of times. This chain uses TRBV30 with TRBJ2-7, with D maybe TRBD2 (7 bases). From germline, CDR1 is GTSNPN and CDR2 SVGIG (reference sequence). V was pared by 2 bases and J by 8 bases, with 16 bases between. The CDR3 runs to 13 residues. CDR3: CAWSLTEGGKQYF. In nucleotides, the CDR3 is TGTGCCTGGAGTCTAACCGAGGGGGGGAAGCAGTACTTC.

This clonotype was picked up a small number of times. This chain uses TRBV7-2 with TRBJ2-2; D may be TRBD1 or TRBD2 (5 bases each). CDR1 is SGHTA, CDR2 FQGNSA, per germline. CDR3 length: 14 amino acids. V gave up 1 base and J gave up 4 bases, with 7 bases separating them. CDR3 sequence (DNA): TGTGCCAGCAGCTTAGGAGGGGTCACCGGGGAGCTGTTTTTT. Encoded protein: CASSLGGVTGELFF.

The V and J genes are TRBV7-9 and TRBJ2-2; no clear D. The CDR3 extends over 13 amino acids. The germline CDR1 and CDR2 sequences are SEHNR and FQNEAQ (reference sequence). Trimming took 1 base from V and 6 from J, leaving 6 bases between them. CDR3 nucleotide sequence: TGTGCCAGCAGCTTAGGCGCCTCCGGGGAGCTGTTTTTT. This translates into CASSLGASGELFF.

This clonotype was picked up a small number of times. The chain joins TRBV6-1 to TRBJ2-3, with D possibly being TRBD2 (5 bases). The germline V and J ends were trimmed by 6 bases and 2 bases, with 9 bases remaining between them. This CDR3 has 13 residues. The germline V gene has CDR1 MNHNS and CDR2 SASEGT. CDR3 DNA: TGTGCCAGCAGGGACGGACTCACAGATACGCAGTATTTT. Translating gives CASRDGLTDTQYF.

This chain uses TRBV5-4 with TRBJ2-2; D may correspond to TRBD1 or TRBD2 (5 bases each). Germline CDR1 is SGHNT and CDR2 is YYREEE (reference sequence). The ends were cut back, 4 bases at V and 0 bases at J, with 16 bases in the middle. This CDR3 spans 17 amino acids. The CDR3 DNA reads as TGTGCCAGCAGCGCTTCAGCCGGGGCAGCGAACACCGGGGAGCTGTTTTTT. This gives the protein CASSASAGAANTGELFF.

The sample holds many counts of this clonotype. The chain carries TRBV2 and TRBJ2-1; 10 nucleotides line up with TRBD1. With 4 bases clipped from V and 0 bases from J, the junction kept 0 bases outside the gene matches. The CDR3 is made up of 15 amino acids. Per the germline V gene, CDR1 is SNHLY and CDR2 is FYNNEI. CDR3 in amino acids: CASSGQGASYNEQFF. For the CDR3, the DNA is TGTGCCAGCAGTGGACAGGGGGCCTCCTACAATGAGCAGTTCTTC. Looking up the rest from reference TRBV2 and TRBJ2-1 gives the full variable domain: EPEVTQTPSHQVTQMGQEVILRCVPISNHLYFYWYRQILGQKVEFLVSFYNNEISEKSEIFDDQFSVERPDGSNFTLKIRSTKLEDSAMYFCASSGQGASYNEQFFGPGTRLTVL.

CDR3 sequence reads: CASKPHLNTGELFF. The CDR3 DNA is TGTGCCAGCAAGCCCCACCTTAACACCGGGGAGCTGTTTTTT. This chain uses TRBV28 with TRBJ2-2, with D unclear. V was pared by 7 bases and J by 2 bases, with 11 bases between. This CDR3 contains 14 residues. The V gene's germline CDR1 is MDHEN and CDR2 SYDVKM.

The rearrangement uses TRBV29-1 and TRBJ2-6; 8 nucleotides align to TRBD2. The germline V gene encodes CDR1 SQVTM and CDR2 ANQGSEA. V shed 7 bases, J shed 4 bases, and the junction held 3 bases outside the gene matches. CDR3 size: 13 residues. The CDR3 DNA reads as TGCAGCGCCGGGGGGGCAGGGGCCAACGTCCTGACTTTC. It translates to CSAGGAGANVLTF.

The CDR3 DNA is TGTGCCAGCAGAACCTTTGAGTCCGGGGAGCTGTTTTTT. Protein sequence: CASRTFESGELFF. J is TRBJ2-2 and V is TRBV2; D is unresolved. V was clipped by 6 bases and J by 6 bases, with 11 bases between them. The germline CDR1 and CDR2 sequences are SNHLY and FYNNEI. This CDR3 comprises 13 residues.

The gene calls are TRBV5-1 and TRBJ1-4; 11 nucleotides line up with TRBD1. The CDR3 covers 15 residues. CDR1 and CDR2 (germline): SGHRS, YFSETQ. V dropped 4 bases and J dropped 6; count of bases not matched to a gene: 5. CDR3 DNA: TGCGCCAGCAGCCCGTGGACAGGGGGCGATGAAAAACTGTTTTTT. It codes for CASSPWTGGDEKLFF.

This clonotype occurred a few times. The rearrangement joins TRBV29-1 to TRBJ2-1, with a possible D match to TRBD1 (6 bases). V lost 6 bases and J lost 8, with 23 bases in between. The CDR3 totals 15 residues. Germline V gene data show CDR1 as SQVTM and CDR2 as ANQGSEA. CDR3 protein: CSVLPTGWPRDEQFF. CDR3 bases: TGCAGCGTCCTACCGACAGGTTGGCCTAGGGATGAGCAGTTCTTC.

This clonotype has just a few counts. The chain links TRBV18 to TRBJ2-1; 9 nucleotides agree with TRBD2. This CDR3 comprises 15 residues. Germline loops: CDR1 KGHSH, CDR2 LQKENI. Losses at the gene ends were 7 bases for V and 8 bases for J; bases not matched to a gene: 12. The CDR3 is CASLTRASGIYEQFF. The CDR3 DNA reads as TGTGCCAGCTTAACGAGGGCTAGCGGGATCTATGAGCAGTTCTTC.

This clonotype was recorded only once. The V call is TRBV19, the J call TRBJ1-5; the D gene is possibly TRBD1 (5 bases). Germline-derived CDR1 and CDR2 are LNHDA and SQIVND (reference sequence). The CDR3 loop spans 14 amino acids. Trimming stripped 5 bases from V and 7 bases from J, with 15 bases between. CDR3 in DNA: TGTGCCAGTAGTGGGGAAAGGGGACCGCAGCCCCAGCATTTT. This translates into CASSGERGPQPQHF.

The chain joins TRBV28 to TRBJ2-6, with D unresolved. V was shortened by 5 bases and J by 13 bases, with 9 bases between the two germline ends. The CDR3 runs to 11 residues. CDR1 is MDHEN, CDR2 SYDVKM, per germline. As DNA, the CDR3 is TGTGCCAGCAGTCCGCGGACGGTCCTGACTTTC. As protein: CASSPRTVLTF.

This clonotype was counted ten times or more. The V and J genes are TRBV12-3 or TRBV12-4 and TRBJ1-1; D not resolved. This CDR3 comprises 12 residues. Deletions cut 5 bases from V and 3 bases from J, with 7 bases between. The CDR3 is CASSRRYTEAFF. In DNA, the CDR3 is TGTGCCAGCAGTCGACGGTACACTGAAGCTTTCTTT.

The chain links TRBV20-1 to TRBJ2-1; no clear D gene. CDR3 length: 16 residues. Per germline, CDR1 DFQATT and CDR2 SNEGSKA (reference sequence). Trimming took off 4 bases at V and 1 base at J, with 17 bases between the two ends. For the CDR3, the DNA is TGCAGTGCTACCACACAAAGGGCAAATTCCTACAATGAGCAGTTCTTC. Translating gives CSATTQRANSYNEQFF.

This clonotype was found a few times. The V call is TRBV6-1, the J call TRBJ2-1; TRBD1 agrees at 7 bases. CDR3 size: 12 residues. Germline V gene lookup returns CDR1 MNHNS and CDR2 SASEGT. The ends lost 6 bases at V and 5 bases at J; junction bases unmatched: 1. The CDR3 sequence: CASRTGNNEQFF. In DNA, the CDR3 is TGTGCCAGCAGGACAGGGAACAATGAGCAGTTCTTC.

In its sample, this clonotype was seen a few times. The V and J genes are TRBV6-9 and TRBJ1-2, with D hard to call. This CDR3 is 13 amino acids long. Trimming cost V 2 bases and J 6 bases, with 10 bases left between them. Germline V gene lookup returns CDR1 MNHGY and CDR2 SVAAGI. The CDR3 is CASSYDGKNGYTF. DNA of the CDR3: TGTGCCAGCAGTTATGACGGAAAAAATGGCTACACCTTC.

This clonotype was detected a few times. The chain uses TRBV6-1 and TRBJ2-1; 16 bases fit TRBD2. V lost 5 bases and J lost 7; bases outside the gene matches: 11. This CDR3 comprises 18 residues. The germline gives CDR1 MNHNS, CDR2 SASEGT. This CDR3 reads CASSWGGLAGGGINEQFF. For the CDR3, the DNA is TGTGCCAGCAGTTGGGGGGGACTAGCGGGAGGGGGGATTAATGAGCAGTTCTTC.

The rearrangement joins TRBV28 to TRBJ2-1; 8 bases fit TRBD1. The CDR3 is 18 residues long. V lost 5 bases to trimming and J lost 5 bases; unmatched junction nucleotides: 17. Per germline, CDR1 MDHEN and CDR2 SYDVKM. The CDR3 bases are TGTGCCAGCAGTGCAGGGGGCTGGAGGGAGCCGACACACAATGAGCAGTTCTTC. Translation gives CASSAGGWREPTHNEQFF.

This clonotype was observed a handful of times. The chain employs TRBV7-8 and TRBJ2-2; D may correspond to TRBD1 or TRBD2 (5 bases each). Germline V lookup: CDR1 SGHVS, CDR2 FQNEAQ. This CDR3 contains 15 residues. V lost 5 bases to trimming and J lost 1 base, with 11 bases between them. The CDR3 DNA reads as TGTGCCAGCAGCCCGGGACCCAGGAACACCGGGGAGCTGTTTTTT. It is translated as CASSPGPRNTGELFF.

The chain has TRBV7-8 and TRBJ2-6; 11 bases agree with TRBD2. V dropped 5 bases and J dropped 2; count of bases not matched to a gene: 8. The CDR3 covers 18 residues. Germline CDR1 and CDR2: SGHVS and FQNEAQ. This chain's CDR3 is CASSIGLAGWAGANVLTF. CDR3 sequence (DNA): TGTGCCAGCAGCATTGGACTAGCGGGCTGGGCTGGGGCCAACGTCCTGACTTTC.

This clonotype was picked up a small number of times. The chain recombines TRBV12-3 or TRBV12-4 with TRBJ2-3; TRBD1 is a possible D gene (6 bases). The CDR3 is 12 residues long. V lost 7 bases and J lost 3, with 8 bases in between. The CDR3 DNA is TGTGCCAGCACCGGACAGACAGATACGCAGTATTTT. This sequence encodes CASTGQTDTQYF.